This T cell receptor beta chain was found in a study of immune cell composition in non-small cell lung cancer. General study results and limits: No significant correlation existed between pack-years smoked and tumour clonality.

Clones were read by immunoSEQ multiplex PCR, and TCRdb kept only the in-frame ones, dropping some. The sample lists about 4,500 clones; roughly 70% were seen once. Trimming cost V 9 bases and J 7 bases; bases outside gene matches: 11. CDR3 length: 14 residues. The germline gives CDR1 MNHNS, CDR2 SASEGT. Normal lung was sampled as far from the tumour as possible, at least 3 cm. Frozen unsorted single-cell suspensions supplied the genomic DNA. A remark on this clone: What it binds is unknown.

The chain couples TRBV6-1 to TRBJ1-2; TRBD1 agrees at 10 bases. The receptor was derived from a human donor with non-small cell lung cancer. Source material: non-adjacent lung tissue. CDR3 sequence reads: CASSRDRGFGGYTF. CDR3 nucleotide sequence: TGTGCCAGTTCCCGGGACAGGGGCTTTGGTGGCTACACCTTC.